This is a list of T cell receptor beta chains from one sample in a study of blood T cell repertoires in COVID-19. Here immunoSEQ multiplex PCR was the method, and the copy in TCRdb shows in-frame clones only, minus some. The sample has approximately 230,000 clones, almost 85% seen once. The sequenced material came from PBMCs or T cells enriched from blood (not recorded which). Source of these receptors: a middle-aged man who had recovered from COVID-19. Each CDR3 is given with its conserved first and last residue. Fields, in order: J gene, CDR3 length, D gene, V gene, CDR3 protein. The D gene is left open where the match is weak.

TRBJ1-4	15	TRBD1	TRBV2	CASRSSGTANEKLFF
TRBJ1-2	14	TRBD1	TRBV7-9	CASSFPGTVYGYTF
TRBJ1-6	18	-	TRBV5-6	CASSLDVGVMGADSPLHF
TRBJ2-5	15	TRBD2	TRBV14	CASSPLASGRETQYF
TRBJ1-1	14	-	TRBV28	CASSLSGTITEAFF
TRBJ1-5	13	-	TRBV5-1	CASSLGGRLPQHF
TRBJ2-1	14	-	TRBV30	CAWSLTRTYNEQFF
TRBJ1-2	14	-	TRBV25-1	CASSDSQGYYGYTF
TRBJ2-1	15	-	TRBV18	CASSPLQSSYNEQFF
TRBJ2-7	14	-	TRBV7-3	CASSSYRKPYEQYF
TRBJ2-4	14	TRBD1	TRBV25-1	CASSEPGQGVRQYF
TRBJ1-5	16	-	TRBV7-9	CASSLGRPFSNQPQHF
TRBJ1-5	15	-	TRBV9	CASSVGWREDQPQHF
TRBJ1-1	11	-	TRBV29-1	CSVRRGGEAFF
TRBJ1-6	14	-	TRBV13	CASALGQGFSPLHF
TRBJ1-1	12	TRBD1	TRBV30	CARDRVGTEAFF
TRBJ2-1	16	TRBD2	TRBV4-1	CASSQSSGVPYNEQFF
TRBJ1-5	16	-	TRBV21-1	CASSKGTLGVNQPQHF
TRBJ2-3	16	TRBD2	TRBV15	CATSRASGGITDTQYF
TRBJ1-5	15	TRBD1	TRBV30	CAWSGTGERGQPQHF
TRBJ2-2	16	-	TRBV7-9	CASSFQALFNTGELFF
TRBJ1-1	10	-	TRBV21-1	CASSRDWAFF
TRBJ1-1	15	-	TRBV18	CASSPPGERGTEAFF
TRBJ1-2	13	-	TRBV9	CASSVGGLDGYTF
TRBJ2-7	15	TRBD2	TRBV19	CASSIGGAGPYEQYF